This T cell receptor beta chain was documented in a study of cytomegalovirus exposure and HLA in healthy donors (dated by TCRdb to 2016 to 2017). A note on the overall study: According to a later analysis, one platform produced both the roughly 110 validation repertoires and the 666 repertoires of the first cohort. The study aimed to test whether cataloging public T cell receptors could reveal signatures of past pathogen exposure. High-throughput TCR immunosequencing, statistical association of individual TCRs with disease status, and machine learning were combined to predict cytomegalovirus infection status. Besides the first cohort of hundreds of subjects, a separate validation cohort made up of over 95 different subjects was used.

The donors were included in the validation cohort of roughly 120 subjects, a group kept apart from the roughly 610-subject first cohort. With regard to this clone: Its antigen remains undetermined. Base qualities are not recorded, but no much larger clone differs from it by a single base.

V trim: 3 bases; J trim: 4 bases; unmatched bases: 8. The CDR1 and CDR2 encoded by the germline V gene (reference sequence) are LNHDA and SQIVND. Its CDR3 holds 15 amino acids, cysteine through phenylalanine. The kept DNA is CDR3 alone, 45 bases in frame from the first base. Overall results and qualifications from the work: Most TCR sequences were seen in very few donors, while some public TCRs were found in many individuals. The validation cohort had no HLA typing available for a later analysis, so co-occurrence within that cohort was assessed over all 130 or so repertoires. In a later analysis, TCRs clustered in the first cohort were found to also tend to co-occur in the approximately 120 validation repertoires, with about 93% of cluster scores above 0. The classifier was reported to diagnose cytomegalovirus status with high specificity and sensitivity in both the original cohort and the validation cohort. A total of fewer than 200 TCR beta chains were listed by the study as associated with cytomegalovirus. Three of the identified cytomegalovirus-associated TCR beta chains were confirmed in vitro to be specific for cytomegalovirus antigens. The authors suggested that the approach could potentially be generalized to other disease states and immunological phenotypes.

To prepare the library, the immunoSEQ multiplex PCR assay was applied. The original methods were these. A statistical classification framework was developed to diagnose cytomegalovirus status using the catalog of TCR beta chain sequences. TCRdb's version of the immuneACCESS table is confined to in-frame rearrangements and falls short of the full clone set. An unresolved V gene accounts for under half of the shortfall where checked; the remainder is of unknown origin. V and J calls and clone size follow that table, whereas D and trimming were derived from the DNA. Across this sample there are 80,000 to 100,000 clones, with more than 75% seen only once. 6% to 6.5% of the sample is held by the ten biggest clonotypes.

The sequence was obtained from a man aged 18 to 29 in good health and CMV-seropositive. Recombination joined TRBV19 with TRBJ2-5, with TRBD1 matching 7 junction bases. Sequencing input: PBMCs. In nucleotides, the sequence is TGTGCCAGTAGTATTACCGGGACAGTCTTAGAGACCCAGTACTTC. Translated, it gives CASSITGTVLETQYF.